This TCR beta chain was profiled in a study of tissue T cells after allogeneic stem cell transplantation. Study observations and caveats: Some tissue clones might be persisting host cells; their alloreactivity or antigen specificity was not determined. Few T cell clones were shared across patients, but motif clusters showed tissue-specific shared signatures. Within patients, tissue anatomy strongly shaped TCR repertoire composition.

The table lists this clone with a few counts. Its specificity is not known. Gene labels here are mouse ones. The read terminates 1 residue before the CDR3 end, so the remaining end is supplied by the germline J gene. Time point described: mouse harvest day 7 after allogeneic transplant. Each mouse received 10^7 T-cell-depleted marrow cells plus 10^6 splenic CD5+ T cells by tail vein. Tissues came from B6→BALB/c major-mismatch GVHD mice at day 7 or 14. Sequencing was performed with immunoSEQ multiplex PCR; in TCRdb, only in-frame clones are kept and a portion is missing. The table has approximately 1,900 clones, under 55% seen once. Losses at the gene ends were 1 base for V and 0 bases for J; bases not matched to a gene: 2. The CDR3 is 14 residues long. Per germline, CDR1 SGHLS and CDR2 HYDKME.

Sequenced sample: spleen. The sequence derives from a female BALB/c mouse given C57BL/6 T cells with graft-versus-host disease after an allogeneic hematopoietic cell transplant. The chain couples TRBV12-2 to TRBJ2-7; 7 bases agree with TRBD1. CDR3 DNA, as far as it was read: TGTGCCAGCTCTCTACAGGGGTCCTCCTATGAACAGTAC. It encodes CASSLQGSSYEQY. Given in full, the CDR3 is CASSLQGSSYEQYF.